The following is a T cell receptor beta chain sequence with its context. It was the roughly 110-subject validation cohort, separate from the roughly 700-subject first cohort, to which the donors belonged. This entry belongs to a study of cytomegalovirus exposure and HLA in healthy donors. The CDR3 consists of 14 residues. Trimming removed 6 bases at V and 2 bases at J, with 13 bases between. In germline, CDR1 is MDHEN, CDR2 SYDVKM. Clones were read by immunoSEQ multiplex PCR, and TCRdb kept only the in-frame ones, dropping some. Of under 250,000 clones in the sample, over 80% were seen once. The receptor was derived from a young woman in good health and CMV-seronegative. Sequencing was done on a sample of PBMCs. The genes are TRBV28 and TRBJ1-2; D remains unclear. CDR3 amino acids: CASRAGLLNYGYTF. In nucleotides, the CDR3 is TGTGCCAGCAGGGCCGGACTGCTCAACTATGGCTACACCTTC.